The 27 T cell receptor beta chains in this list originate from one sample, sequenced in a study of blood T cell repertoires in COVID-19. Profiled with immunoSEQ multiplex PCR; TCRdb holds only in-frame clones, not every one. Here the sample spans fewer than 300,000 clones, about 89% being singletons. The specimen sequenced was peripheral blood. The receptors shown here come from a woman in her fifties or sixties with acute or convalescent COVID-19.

This chain's CDR3 is CASSRGGAESGNTIYF. CDR3 nucleotides: TGTGCCAGCAGCCGGGGGGGGGCGGAAAGCGGAAACACCATATATTTT. The chain carries TRBV5-4 and TRBJ1-3; D possibly corresponds to TRBD1 (6 bases). Germline CDR1 SGHNT, CDR2 YYREEE (reference sequence). V dropped 4 bases and J dropped 4 bases, with 18 bases sitting between them. The CDR3 contains 16 residues.

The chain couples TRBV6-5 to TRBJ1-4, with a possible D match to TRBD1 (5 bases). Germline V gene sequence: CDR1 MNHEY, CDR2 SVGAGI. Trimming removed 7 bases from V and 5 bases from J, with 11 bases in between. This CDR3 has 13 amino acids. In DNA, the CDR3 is TGTGCCAGCAAACAGGTTGGGAATGAAAAACTGTTTTTT. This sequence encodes CASKQVGNEKLFF.

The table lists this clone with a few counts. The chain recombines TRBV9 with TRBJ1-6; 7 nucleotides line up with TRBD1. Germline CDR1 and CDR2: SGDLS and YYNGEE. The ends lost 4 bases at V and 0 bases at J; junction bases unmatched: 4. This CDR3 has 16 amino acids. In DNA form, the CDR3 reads TGTGCCAGCAGCTCCAGGGGGAACTCCTATAATTCACCCCTCCACTTT. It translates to CASSSRGNSYNSPLHF.

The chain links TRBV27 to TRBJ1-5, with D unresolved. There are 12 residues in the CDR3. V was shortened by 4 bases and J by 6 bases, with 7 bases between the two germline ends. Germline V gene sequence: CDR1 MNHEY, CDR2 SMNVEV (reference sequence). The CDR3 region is CASSSFSQPQHF. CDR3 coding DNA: TGTGCCAGCAGTTCCTTTAGTCAGCCCCAGCATTTT.

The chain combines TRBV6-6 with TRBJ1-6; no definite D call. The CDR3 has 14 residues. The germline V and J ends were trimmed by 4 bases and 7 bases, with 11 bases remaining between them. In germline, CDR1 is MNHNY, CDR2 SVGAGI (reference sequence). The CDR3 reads CASSFNSRNSPLHF. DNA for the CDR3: TGTGCCAGCAGTTTCAATTCCCGGAATTCACCCCTCCACTTT.

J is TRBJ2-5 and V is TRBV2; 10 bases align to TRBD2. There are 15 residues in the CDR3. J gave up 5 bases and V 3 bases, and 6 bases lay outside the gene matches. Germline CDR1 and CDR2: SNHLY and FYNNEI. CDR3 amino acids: CASSEWLAGVETQYF. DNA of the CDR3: TGTGCCAGCAGTGAGTGGCTAGCGGGAGTGGAGACCCAGTACTTC.

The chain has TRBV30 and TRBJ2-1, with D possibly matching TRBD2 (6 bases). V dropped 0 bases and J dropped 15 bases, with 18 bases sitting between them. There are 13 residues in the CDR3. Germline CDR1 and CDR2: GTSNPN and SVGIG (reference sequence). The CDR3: CAWSVLGLPLMFF. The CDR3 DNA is TGTGCCTGGAGTGTATTGGGACTCCCCCTCATGTTCTTC.

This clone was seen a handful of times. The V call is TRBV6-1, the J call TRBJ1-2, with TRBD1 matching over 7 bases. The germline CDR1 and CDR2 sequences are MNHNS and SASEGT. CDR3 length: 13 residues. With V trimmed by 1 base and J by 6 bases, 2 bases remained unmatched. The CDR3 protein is CASSEGQGNGYTF. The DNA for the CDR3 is TGTGCCAGCAGTGAAGGACAGGGAAATGGCTACACCTTC.

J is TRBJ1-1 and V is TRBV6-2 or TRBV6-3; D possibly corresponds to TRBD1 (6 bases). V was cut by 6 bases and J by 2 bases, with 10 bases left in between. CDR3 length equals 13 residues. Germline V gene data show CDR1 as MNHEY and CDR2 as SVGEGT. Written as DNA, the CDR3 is TGTGCCAGCAGCCGACAGGCAAACACTGAAGCTTTCTTT. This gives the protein CASSRQANTEAFF.

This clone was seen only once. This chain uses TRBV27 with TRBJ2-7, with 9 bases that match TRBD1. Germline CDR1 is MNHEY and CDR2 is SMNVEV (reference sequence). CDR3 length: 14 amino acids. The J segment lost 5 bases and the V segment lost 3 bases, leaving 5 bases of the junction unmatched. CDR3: CASSFRDRVHEQYF. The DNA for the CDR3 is TGTGCCAGCAGTTTTAGGGACAGGGTTCACGAGCAGTACTTC.

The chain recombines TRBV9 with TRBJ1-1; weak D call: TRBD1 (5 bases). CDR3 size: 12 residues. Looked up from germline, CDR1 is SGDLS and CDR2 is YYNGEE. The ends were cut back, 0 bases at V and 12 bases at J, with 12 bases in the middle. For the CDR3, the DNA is TGTGCCAGCAGCGTAGTCGGGGGTGCGTCTTTCTTT. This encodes CASSVVGGASFF.

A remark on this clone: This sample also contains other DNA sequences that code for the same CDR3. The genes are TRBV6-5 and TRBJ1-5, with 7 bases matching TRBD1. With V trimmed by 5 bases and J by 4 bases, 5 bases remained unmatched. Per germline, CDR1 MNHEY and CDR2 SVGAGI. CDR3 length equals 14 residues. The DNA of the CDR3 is TGTGCCAGCAGTCGACAGGGTGGAAATCAGCCCCAGCATTTT. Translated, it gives CASSRQGGNQPQHF.

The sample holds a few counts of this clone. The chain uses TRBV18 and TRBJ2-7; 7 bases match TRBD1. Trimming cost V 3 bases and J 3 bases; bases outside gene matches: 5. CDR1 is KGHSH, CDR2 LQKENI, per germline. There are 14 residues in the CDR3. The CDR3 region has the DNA TGTGCCAGCTCACCCGCCGGGACAGTCTACGAGCAGTACTTC. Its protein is CASSPAGTVYEQYF.

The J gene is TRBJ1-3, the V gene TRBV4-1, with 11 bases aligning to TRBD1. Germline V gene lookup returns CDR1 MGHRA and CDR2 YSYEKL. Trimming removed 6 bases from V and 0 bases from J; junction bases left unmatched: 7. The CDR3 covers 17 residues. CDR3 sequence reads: CASSPGTGGHSGNTIYF. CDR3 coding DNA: TGCGCCAGCAGTCCCGGGACAGGGGGGCACTCTGGAAACACCATATATTTT.

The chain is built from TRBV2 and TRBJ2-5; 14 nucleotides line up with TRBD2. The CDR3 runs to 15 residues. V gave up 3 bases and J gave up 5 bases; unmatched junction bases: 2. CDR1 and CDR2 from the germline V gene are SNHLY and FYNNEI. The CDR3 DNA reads TGTGCCAGCAGTGAGGGGACTAGCGGGAGTGAGACCCAGTACTTC. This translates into CASSEGTSGSETQYF.

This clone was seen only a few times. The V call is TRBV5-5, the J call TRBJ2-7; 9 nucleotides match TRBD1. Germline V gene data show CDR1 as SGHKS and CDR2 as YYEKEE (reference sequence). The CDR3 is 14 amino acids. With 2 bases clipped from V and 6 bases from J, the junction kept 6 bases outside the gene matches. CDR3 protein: CASSFAGGQGEQYF. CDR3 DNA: TGTGCCAGCAGCTTTGCTGGGGGACAGGGCGAGCAGTACTTC.

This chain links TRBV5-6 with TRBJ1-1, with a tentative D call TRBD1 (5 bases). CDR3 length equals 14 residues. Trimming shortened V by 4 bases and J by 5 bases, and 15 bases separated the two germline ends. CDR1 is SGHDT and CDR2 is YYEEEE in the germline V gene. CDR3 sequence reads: CASSIGQRETEAFF. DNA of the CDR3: TGTGCCAGCAGCATAGGACAACGGGAGACTGAAGCTTTCTTT.

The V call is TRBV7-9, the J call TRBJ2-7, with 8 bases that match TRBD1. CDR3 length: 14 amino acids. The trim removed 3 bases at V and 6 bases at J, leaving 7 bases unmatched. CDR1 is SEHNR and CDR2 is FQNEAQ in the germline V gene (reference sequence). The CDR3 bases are TGTGCCAGCAGCTTCACAGGGGGAGGAGGCGAGCAGTACTTC. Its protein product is CASSFTGGGGEQYF.

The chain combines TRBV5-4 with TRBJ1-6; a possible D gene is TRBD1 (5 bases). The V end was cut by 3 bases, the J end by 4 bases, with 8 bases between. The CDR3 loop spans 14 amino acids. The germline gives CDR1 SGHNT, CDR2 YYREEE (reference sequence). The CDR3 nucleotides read TGTGCCAGCAGCTCTCGACAGTATAATTCACCCCTCCACTTT. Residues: CASSSRQYNSPLHF.

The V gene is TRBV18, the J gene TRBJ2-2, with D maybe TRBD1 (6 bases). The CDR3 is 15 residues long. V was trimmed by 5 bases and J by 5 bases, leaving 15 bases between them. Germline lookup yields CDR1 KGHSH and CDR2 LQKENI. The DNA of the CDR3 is TGTGCCAGCTCAAACGATCTAACAGGGACCGGGGAGCTGTTTTTT. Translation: CASSNDLTGTGELFF.

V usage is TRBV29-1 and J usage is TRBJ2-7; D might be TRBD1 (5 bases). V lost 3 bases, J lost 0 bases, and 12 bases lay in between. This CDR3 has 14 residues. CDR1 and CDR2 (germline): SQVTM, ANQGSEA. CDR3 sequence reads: CSVEDTRSSYEQYF. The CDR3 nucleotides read TGCAGCGTTGAGGACACAAGGAGCTCCTACGAGCAGTACTTC.

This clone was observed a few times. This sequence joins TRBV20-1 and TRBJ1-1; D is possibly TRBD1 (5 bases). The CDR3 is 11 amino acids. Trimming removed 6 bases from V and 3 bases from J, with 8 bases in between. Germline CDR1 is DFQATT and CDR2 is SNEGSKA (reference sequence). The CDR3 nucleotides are TGCAGTGCGACAGAGTACACTGAAGCTTTCTTT. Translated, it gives CSATEYTEAFF.

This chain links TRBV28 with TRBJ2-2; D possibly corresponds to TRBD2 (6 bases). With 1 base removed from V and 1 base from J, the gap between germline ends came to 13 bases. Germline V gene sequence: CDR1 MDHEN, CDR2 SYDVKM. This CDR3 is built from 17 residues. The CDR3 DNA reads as TGTGCCAGCAGTTTATCGCCTAGCGCGCGGAACACCGGGGAGCTGTTTTTT. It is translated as CASSLSPSARNTGELFF.

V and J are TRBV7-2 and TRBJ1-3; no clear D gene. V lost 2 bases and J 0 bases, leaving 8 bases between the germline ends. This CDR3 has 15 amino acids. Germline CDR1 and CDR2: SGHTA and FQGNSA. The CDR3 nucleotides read TGTGCCAGCAGCTTATCGGGAAACTCTGGAAACACCATATATTTT. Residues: CASSLSGNSGNTIYF.

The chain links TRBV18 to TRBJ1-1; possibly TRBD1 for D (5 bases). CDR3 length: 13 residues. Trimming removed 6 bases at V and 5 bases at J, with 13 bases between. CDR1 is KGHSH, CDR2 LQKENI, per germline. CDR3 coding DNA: TGTGCCAGCTCCGGAGGAGGGGTGACTGAAGCTTTCTTT. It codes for CASSGGGVTEAFF.

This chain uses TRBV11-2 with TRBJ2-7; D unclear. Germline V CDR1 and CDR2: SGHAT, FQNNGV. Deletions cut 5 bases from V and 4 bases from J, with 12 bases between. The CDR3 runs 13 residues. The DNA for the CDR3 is TGTGCCAGCAGCCGATTCGGGTTATACGAGCAGTACTTC. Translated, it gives CASSRFGLYEQYF.

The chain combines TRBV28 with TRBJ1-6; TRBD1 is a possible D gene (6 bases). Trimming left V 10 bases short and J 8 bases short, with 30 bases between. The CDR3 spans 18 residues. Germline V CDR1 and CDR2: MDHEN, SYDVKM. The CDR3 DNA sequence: TGTGCCACCGGACAGAGGTGGGGGAATGAGCTCCTATATTCACCCCTCCACTTT. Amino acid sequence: CATGQRWGNELLYSPLHF.